This entry lists 24 T cell receptor beta chains sequenced from one sample in a study of T cell responses to AZD1222 COVID-19 vaccine. Sequencing was performed with immunoSEQ multiplex PCR; in TCRdb, only in-frame clones are kept and a portion is missing. The sample holds 100,000 to 150,000 clones, around 90% seen once. This specimen consisted of peripheral blood, obtained on day 0 of AZD1222 vaccination. The receptors originated from an adult in good health.

The chain links TRBV7-2 to TRBJ2-5; 7 bases map to TRBD2. The CDR3 totals 16 residues. In germline, CDR1 is SGHTA, CDR2 FQGNSA. Losses at the gene ends were 5 bases for V and 1 base for J; bases not matched to a gene: 10. The CDR3 DNA is TGTGCCAGCAGCCCCCTTGGGGGGGGACGCCAAGAGACCCAGTACTTC. It is translated as CASSPLGGGRQETQYF.

This chain links TRBV5-1 with TRBJ1-1; weak D call: TRBD1 (5 bases). The CDR3 is 14 residues long. CDR1 and CDR2 (germline): SGHRS, YFSETQ. Trimming shortened V by 0 bases and J by 3 bases, and 9 bases separated the two germline ends. This chain's CDR3 is CASSLEGGDTEAFF. The CDR3 DNA reads TGCGCCAGCAGCTTGGAGGGAGGGGACACTGAAGCTTTCTTT.

This chain joins TRBV6-2 or TRBV6-3 and TRBJ1-5; D remains ambiguous. Trimming cost V 6 bases and J 9 bases, with 15 bases left between them. Germline V lookup: CDR1 MNHEY, CDR2 SVGEGT. This CDR3 is 13 amino acids long. The CDR3 sequence: CASSPTAPGPQHF. DNA for the CDR3: TGTGCCAGCAGCCCCACGGCCCCAGGGCCCCAGCATTTT.

Here the CDR3 DNA reads TGTGCCAGCAGCTTAGATGCGCGGACTAGCGGCACAGATACGCAGTATTTT. Its translation is CASSLDARTSGTDTQYF. The chain has TRBV11-2 and TRBJ2-3; 9 nucleotides match TRBD2. The J segment lost 1 base and the V segment lost 0 bases, leaving 5 bases of the junction unmatched. The CDR3 is 17 residues long. From germline, CDR1 is SGHAT and CDR2 FQNNGV.

This chain's CDR3 is CASSLSGVGELFF. Here the CDR3 DNA reads TGTGCCAGCAGCCTAAGCGGAGTCGGGGAGCTGTTTTTT. The V gene is TRBV3-1 (or the pseudogene TRBV3-2), the J gene TRBJ2-2; D might be TRBD2 (5 bases). Germline assignment: CDR1 LGHDT and CDR2 YNNKEL (reference sequence). The V gene lost 4 bases and the J gene lost 7 bases, with 10 bases spanning the gap. The CDR3 totals 13 residues.

The chain links TRBV6-6 to TRBJ2-1; 9 nucleotides align to TRBD2. V gave up 6 bases and J gave up 3 bases; unmatched junction bases: 9. The CDR3 runs to 16 residues. From germline, CDR1 is MNHNY and CDR2 SVGAGI (reference sequence). Here the CDR3 DNA reads TGTGCCAGCAGCCGACGACTAGCGGCAAGCTACAATGAGCAGTTCTTC. Its protein is CASSRRLAASYNEQFF.

The V call is TRBV6-5, the J call TRBJ1-1, with D possibly being TRBD1 (5 bases). V lost 5 bases, J lost 5 bases, and 15 bases lay in between. CDR3 length equals 14 residues. Germline lookup yields CDR1 MNHEY and CDR2 SVGAGI. The CDR3 loop reads CASSRILGDTEAFF. DNA of the CDR3: TGTGCCAGCAGTCGAATTCTGGGGGATACTGAAGCTTTCTTT.

This rearrangement joins TRBV28 to TRBJ2-2; TRBD2 matches 10 bases. The CDR3 covers 16 residues. The J segment lost 3 bases and the V segment lost 2 bases, leaving 3 bases of the junction unmatched. Germline V gene sequence: CDR1 MDHEN, CDR2 SYDVKM. The CDR3 loop reads CASSLILAGYTGELFF. In DNA, the CDR3 is TGTGCCAGCAGTTTAATACTAGCGGGATACACCGGGGAGCTGTTTTTT.

The chain is built from TRBV10-3 and TRBJ1-1, with TRBD1 matching over 9 bases. The V gene's germline CDR1 is ENHRY and CDR2 SYGVKD. The J segment lost 6 bases and the V segment lost 1 base, leaving 6 bases of the junction unmatched. The CDR3 runs to 15 residues. CDR3 sequence: CAISELGQGASEAFF. Here the CDR3 DNA reads TGTGCCATCAGTGAGTTGGGACAGGGAGCTTCTGAAGCTTTCTTT.

The chain uses TRBV5-4 and TRBJ2-3; TRBD2 aligns across 7 bases. CDR1 SGHNT and CDR2 YYREEE come from the germline V gene (reference sequence). With V trimmed by 2 bases and J by 3 bases, 6 bases remained unmatched. This CDR3 is 15 amino acids long. CDR3 bases: TGTGCCAGCAGCTTTCGGGGAGGGCGTACAGATACGCAGTATTTT. Translation gives CASSFRGGRTDTQYF.

V and J are TRBV6-5 and TRBJ2-2, with D possibly matching TRBD1 (5 bases). Germline-derived CDR1 and CDR2 are MNHEY and SVGAGI. This CDR3 is 14 amino acids long. The V gene lost 5 bases and the J gene lost 4 bases, with 11 bases spanning the gap. CDR3: CASSTRQTTGELFF. CDR3 DNA sequence: TGTGCCAGCAGTACACGACAGACCACCGGGGAGCTGTTTTTT.

The chain recombines TRBV5-1 with TRBJ2-5; 12 positions match TRBD1. Germline V gene lookup returns CDR1 SGHRS and CDR2 YFSETQ. The CDR3 runs to 15 residues. V dropped 5 bases and J dropped 5; count of bases not matched to a gene: 7. The CDR3 loop is CASRQGQGAFETQYF. The CDR3 DNA is TGCGCCAGCAGACAGGGACAGGGGGCTTTTGAGACCCAGTACTTC.

V and J are TRBV7-2 and TRBJ1-2; unclear D gene. The CDR3 length is 11 residues. Germline CDR1 is SGHTA and CDR2 is FQGNSA. V lost 8 bases and J 2 bases, leaving 6 bases between the germline ends. Written as DNA, the CDR3 is TGTGCCAGCGTGACCAACTATGGCTACACCTTC. Its translation: CASVTNYGYTF.

The V and J genes are TRBV9 and TRBJ1-1, with D possibly being TRBD1 (6 bases). The CDR3 contains 14 residues. CDR1 is SGDLS, CDR2 YYNGEE, per germline. V was trimmed by 4 bases and J by 2 bases, leaving 12 bases between them. CDR3 sequence (DNA): TGTGCCAGCAGCTCAAGACAGGATAACACTGAAGCTTTCTTT. It is translated as CASSSRQDNTEAFF.

This clone came up once. The chain has TRBV15 and TRBJ2-4, with D unresolved. V was shortened by 5 bases and J by 2 bases, with 10 bases between the two germline ends. The CDR3 extends over 14 amino acids. Per the germline V gene, CDR1 is LNHNV and CDR2 is YYDKDF (reference sequence). CDR3 region: CATSQLVPKNIQYF. CDR3 sequence (DNA): TGTGCCACCAGCCAGCTCGTCCCCAAAAACATTCAGTACTTC.

The gene calls are TRBV18 and TRBJ1-4; TRBD1 is a possible D gene (6 bases). The germline CDR1 and CDR2 sequences are KGHSH and LQKENI. The CDR3 is made up of 15 amino acids. V was trimmed by 2 bases and J by 7 bases, leaving 14 bases between them. The DNA for the CDR3 is TGTGCCAGCTCACCAGGCGGGGGCGGCATTGAAAAACTGTTTTTT. Translated, it gives CASSPGGGGIEKLFF.

V usage is TRBV6-6 and J usage is TRBJ2-7; D may be TRBD2 (5 bases). Germline CDR1 is MNHNY and CDR2 is SVGAGI (reference sequence). CDR3 length: 17 residues. The V gene lost 5 bases and the J gene lost 3 bases, with 23 bases spanning the gap. CDR3 in amino acids: CASSQPEGRNTIYEQYF. CDR3 DNA: TGTGCCAGCAGTCAACCAGAGGGCAGGAATACAATCTACGAGCAGTACTTC.

The chain joins TRBV5-6 to TRBJ1-2, with D tentatively TRBD1 (5 bases). This CDR3 is built from 15 residues. The V end lost 4 bases, the J end lost 4 bases, and 17 bases lay between the germline ends. From germline, CDR1 is SGHDT and CDR2 YYEEEE. The CDR3 DNA sequence: TGTGCCAGCAGCACCGCTGGGACCCCCTTCTATGGCTACACCTTC. As protein: CASSTAGTPFYGYTF.

The gene calls are TRBV28 and TRBJ1-1; D gene ambiguous. The CDR3 sequence is 14 residues long. CDR1 is MDHEN and CDR2 is SYDVKM in the germline V gene. V was trimmed by 7 bases and J by 4 bases, leaving 16 bases between them. The chain's CDR3 is CASTLEAPGTEAFF. The CDR3 bases are TGTGCCAGCACCCTTGAGGCTCCGGGCACTGAAGCTTTCTTT.

In nucleotides, the CDR3 is TGTGCCAGTTCCCCTCCGGGGCCGGAGCCCCAGCATTTT. Its translation: CASSPPGPEPQHF. The chain is built from TRBV19 and TRBJ1-5; possibly TRBD1 for D (5 bases). V was pared by 8 bases and J by 8 bases, with 16 bases between. The germline V gene encodes CDR1 LNHDA and CDR2 SQIVND (reference sequence). The CDR3 contains 13 residues.

The V call is TRBV10-3, the J call TRBJ2-5; perhaps TRBD1 as D (5 bases). Germline CDR1 and CDR2: ENHRY and SYGVKD. There are 14 residues in the CDR3. Trimming removed 8 bases from V and 1 base from J, with 14 bases in between. Here the CDR3 reads CAISVGQGQETQYF. Here the CDR3 DNA reads TGTGCCATCTCAGTTGGTCAGGGCCAAGAGACCCAGTACTTC.

The chain combines TRBV28 with TRBJ2-4; D is possibly TRBD1 or TRBD2 (6 bases each). Trimming removed 5 bases at V and 3 bases at J, with 20 bases between. The germline gives CDR1 MDHEN, CDR2 SYDVKM. The CDR3 consists of 17 residues. The CDR3 coding sequence is TGTGCCAGCAGTCCCATCGGGGGCCCCACCTTCAAAAACATTCAGTACTTC. It translates to CASSPIGGPTFKNIQYF.

The V gene is TRBV7-9, the J gene TRBJ1-2, with a possible D match to TRBD1 (5 bases). The germline V gene encodes CDR1 SEHNR and CDR2 FQNEAQ (reference sequence). This CDR3 has 15 residues. Trimming removed 4 bases at V and 4 bases at J, with 16 bases between. In nucleotides, the CDR3 is TGTGCCAGCAGCTCCCAGAGGCAGGGCGCCTATGGCTACACCTTC. The encoded protein is CASSSQRQGAYGYTF.

The chain combines TRBV11-3 with TRBJ2-4; 11 nucleotides align to TRBD2. Germline V gene lookup returns CDR1 SGHNT and CDR2 YENEEA. The junction had 11 bases not matched to a gene; V was cut back by 4 bases and J by 0 bases. The CDR3 runs 19 residues. The DNA of the CDR3 is TGTGCCAGCAGCTCACTAGCGGGGGACCTTCCCCTAGCCAAAAACATTCAGTACTTC. Residues: CASSSLAGDLPLAKNIQYF.